This TCR beta chain was identified in a study of T cell repertoires in cytomegalovirus infection. Study at large: Recently identified HLA-C-restricted CMV epitopes were among the peptides used.

This clonotype showed up just a few times. Its antigen remains unknown. Study observations and caveats: CMV-specific HLA-C-restricted TCR beta clonotypes dominated the ex vivo response. Accumulated public TCR beta family frequency recognized individuals carrying CMV together with the relevant HLA.

One entry per CDR3 protein results from TCRdb running MiXCR on the reads. Here the sample spans 360,000 or so distinct CDR3 sequences, around a third being singletons. This CDR3 contains 13 residues. The V gene lost 7 bases and the J gene lost 0 bases, with 9 bases spanning the gap. Germline V gene lookup returns CDR1 DFQATT and CDR2 SNEGSKA (reference sequence). This clonotype was sampled from a human donor in good health (CMV status not recorded). Some clones in this sample may be carry-over from other donors' samples. The V call is TRBV20-1, the J call TRBJ2-2; D might be TRBD1 (5 bases). The sample here was cultured PBMCs, taken from culture after CMV antigen stimulation. CDR3 sequence reads: CSGQYTNTGELFF. Here the CDR3 DNA reads TGCAGTGGACAGTACACGAACACCGGGGAGCTGTTTTTT.